This is a list of T cell receptor beta chains from one sample in a study of human T cells and chemical hapten exposure. MiXCR was run by TCRdb on the RACE reads, yielding one entry per CDR3 protein. This table holds about 110,000 distinct CDR3 sequences, 12% found once. The sample here was whole blood, taken in connection with sensitization to the hapten diphenylcyclopropenone (DPC). The receptors were gathered from a woman aged 50 to 60 with alopecia areata. Some clones in this sample may be carry-over from other donors' samples. Each CDR3 is given with its conserved first and last residue. D genes are given only for firm matches. Rows give clone size only sometimes, using once, few, many, or a class for an expanded clone.

D gene | J gene | V gene | clone size | CDR3 protein | CDR3 DNA
TRBD1 | TRBJ1-2 | TRBV3-1 | . | CASRTGGRSGYTF | TGTGCCAGCCGGACAGGGGGCCGATCTGGCTACACCTTC
. | TRBJ2-7 | TRBV28 | many | CASSGDLGRGVF | TGTGCCAGCAGTGGCGACCTGGGCAGAGGGGTGTTC
. | TRBJ2-1 | TRBV3-1 | few | CASSQDLGGRPYNEQFF | TGTGCCAGCAGCCAAGATCTTGGTGGGAGGCCCTACAATGAGCAGTTCTTC
. | TRBJ2-1 | TRBV20-1 | . | CSPFWVNEQFF | TGCAGTCCTTTCTGGGTGAATGAGCAGTTCTTC
TRBD2 | TRBJ2-2 | TRBV12-5 | . | CASGLGLAANTGELFF | TGTGCTAGTGGTTTGGGACTAGCGGCGAACACCGGGGAGCTGTTTTTT
. | TRBJ2-2 | TRBV28 | many | CASSLSAAGTGELFF | TGTGCCAGCAGTTTATCGGCTGCGGGCACCGGGGAGCTGTTTTTT
TRBD2 | TRBJ2-1 | TRBV18 | . | CASSPLTSGGSYNEQFF | TGTGCCAGCTCACCACTGACTAGCGGGGGGTCCTACAATGAGCAGTTCTTC
TRBD1 | TRBJ1-2 | TRBV18 | few | CASSPNPDRANGYTF | TGTGCCAGCTCACCAAACCCGGACAGGGCCAATGGCTACACCTTC
TRBD2 | TRBJ2-3 | TRBV29-1 | few | CSVTFSGGALDTQYF | TGCAGCGTGACTTTTAGCGGGGGGGCCTTAGATACGCAGTATTTT
. | TRBJ2-3 | TRBV5-4 | . | CASSLAGENTQYF | TGTGCCAGCAGCTTGGCCGGGGAAAATACGCAGTATTTT
. | TRBJ1-2 | TRBV18 | many | CASSPAGAGRYGYTF | TGTGCCAGCTCACCAGCCGGGGCAGGGCGGTATGGCTACACCTTC
. | TRBJ1-2 | TRBV3-1 | . | CASSPTGRKGYTF | TGTGCCAGCAGTCCAACAGGGAGGAAGGGCTACACCTTC
. | TRBJ1-2 | TRBV28 | few | CASSQTGGYTF | TGTGCCAGCAGTCAAACAGGGGGCTACACCTTC
TRBD2 | TRBJ2-7 | TRBV3-1 | . | CASSHSSGRPSSYEQYF | TGTGCCAGCAGCCATTCGAGCGGGAGGCCCAGCTCCTACGAGCAGTACTTC
TRBD2 | TRBJ2-3 | TRBV3-1 | few | CASGRGRVADTQYF | TGTGCCAGCGGACGCGGGAGAGTTGCAGATACGCAGTATTTT